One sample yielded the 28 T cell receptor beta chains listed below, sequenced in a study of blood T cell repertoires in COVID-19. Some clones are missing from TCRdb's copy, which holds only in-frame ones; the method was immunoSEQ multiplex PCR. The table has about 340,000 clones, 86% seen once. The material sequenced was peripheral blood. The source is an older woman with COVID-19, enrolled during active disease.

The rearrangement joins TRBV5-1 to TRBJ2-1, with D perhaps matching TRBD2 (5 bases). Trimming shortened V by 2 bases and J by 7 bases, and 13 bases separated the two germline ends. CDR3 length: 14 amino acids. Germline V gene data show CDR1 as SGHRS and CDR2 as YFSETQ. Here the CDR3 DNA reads TGCGCCAGCAGCTTCGGGCCCACGGGGAATGAGCAGTTCTTC. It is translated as CASSFGPTGNEQFF.

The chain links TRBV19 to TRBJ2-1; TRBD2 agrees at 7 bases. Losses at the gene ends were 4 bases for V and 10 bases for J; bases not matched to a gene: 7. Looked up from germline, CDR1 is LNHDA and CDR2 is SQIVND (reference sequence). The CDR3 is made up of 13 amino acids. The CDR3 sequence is CASSTGTTREQFF. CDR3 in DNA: TGTGCCAGTAGTACCGGGACTACCAGAGAGCAGTTCTTC.

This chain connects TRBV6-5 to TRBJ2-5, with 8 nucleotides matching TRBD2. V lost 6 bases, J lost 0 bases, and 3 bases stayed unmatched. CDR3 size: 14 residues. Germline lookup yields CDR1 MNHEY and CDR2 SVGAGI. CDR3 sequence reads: CASSKLADQETQYF. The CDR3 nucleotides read TGTGCCAGCAGCAAACTAGCGGACCAAGAGACCCAGTACTTC.

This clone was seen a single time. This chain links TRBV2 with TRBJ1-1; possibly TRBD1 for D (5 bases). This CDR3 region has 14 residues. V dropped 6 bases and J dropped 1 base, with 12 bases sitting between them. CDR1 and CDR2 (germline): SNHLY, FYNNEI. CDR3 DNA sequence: TGTGCCAGCAGCCCGGGGGAGTCGAACACTGAAGCTTTCTTT. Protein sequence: CASSPGESNTEAFF. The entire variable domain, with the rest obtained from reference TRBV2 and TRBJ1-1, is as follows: EPEVTQTPSHQVTQMGQEVILRCVPISNHLYFYWYRQILGQKVEFLVSFYNNEISEKSEIFDDQFSVERPDGSNFTLKIRSTKLEDSAMYFCASSPGESNTEAFFGQGTRLTVV.

The CDR3 protein is CASSNRGRQPQHF. The CDR3 bases are TGTGCCAGCAGTAACAGGGGCCGTCAGCCCCAGCATTTT. The chain joins TRBV12-3 or TRBV12-4 to TRBJ1-5; 7 bases map to TRBD1. The CDR3 runs to 13 residues. The junction had 4 bases not matched to a gene; V was cut back by 5 bases and J by 6 bases.

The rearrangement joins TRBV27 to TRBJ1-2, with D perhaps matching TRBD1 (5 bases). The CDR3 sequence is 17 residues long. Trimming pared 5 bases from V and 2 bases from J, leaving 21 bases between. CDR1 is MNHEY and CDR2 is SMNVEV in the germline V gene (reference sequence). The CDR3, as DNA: TGTGCCAGCAGTCCCCGTAGGGGTATAGGAGGGAACTATGGCTACACCTTC. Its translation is CASSPRRGIGGNYGYTF.

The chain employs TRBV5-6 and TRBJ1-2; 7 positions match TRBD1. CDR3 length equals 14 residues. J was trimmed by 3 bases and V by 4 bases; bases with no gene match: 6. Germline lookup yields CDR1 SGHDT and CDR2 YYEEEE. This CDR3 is CASSTGQDDYGYTF. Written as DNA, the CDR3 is TGTGCCAGCAGCACCGGACAGGACGACTATGGCTACACCTTC.

The DNA of the CDR3 is TGTGCCACCAGCAGGGATCTTCCCGGTGCGGGGATAGAGACCCAGTACTTC. This translates into CATSRDLPGAGIETQYF. V usage is TRBV15 and J usage is TRBJ2-5, with D maybe TRBD2 (6 bases). CDR3 length equals 17 residues. The germline V and J ends were trimmed by 3 bases and 4 bases, with 21 bases remaining between them. The germline V gene encodes CDR1 LNHNV and CDR2 YYDKDF (reference sequence).

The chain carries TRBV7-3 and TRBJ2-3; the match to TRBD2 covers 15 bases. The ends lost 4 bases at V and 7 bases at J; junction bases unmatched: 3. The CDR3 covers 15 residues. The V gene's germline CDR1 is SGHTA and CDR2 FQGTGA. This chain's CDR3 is CASSSGLAGGNTQYF. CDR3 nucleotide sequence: TGTGCCAGCAGCTCGGGACTAGCGGGGGGAAATACGCAGTATTTT. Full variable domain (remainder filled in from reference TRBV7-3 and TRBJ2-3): GAGVSQTPSNKVTEKGKYVELRCDPISGHTALYWYRQSLGQGPEFLIYFQGTGAADDSGLPNDRFFAVRPEGSVSTLKIQRTERGDSAVYLCASSSGLAGGNTQYFGPGTRLTVL.

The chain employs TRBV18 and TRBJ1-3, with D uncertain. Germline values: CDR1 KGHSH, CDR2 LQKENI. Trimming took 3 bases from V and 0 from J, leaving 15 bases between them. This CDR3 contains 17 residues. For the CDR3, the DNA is TGTGCCAGCTCACCGCCAAACGGAGCGAGCTCTGGAAACACCATATATTTT. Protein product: CASSPPNGASSGNTIYF.

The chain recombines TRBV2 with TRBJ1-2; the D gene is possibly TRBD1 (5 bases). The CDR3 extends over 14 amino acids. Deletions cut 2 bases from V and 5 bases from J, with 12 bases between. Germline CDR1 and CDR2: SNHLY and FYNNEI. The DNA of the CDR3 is TGTGCCAGCAGTGAACCCGTGACAGAGTATGGCTACACCTTC. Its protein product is CASSEPVTEYGYTF.

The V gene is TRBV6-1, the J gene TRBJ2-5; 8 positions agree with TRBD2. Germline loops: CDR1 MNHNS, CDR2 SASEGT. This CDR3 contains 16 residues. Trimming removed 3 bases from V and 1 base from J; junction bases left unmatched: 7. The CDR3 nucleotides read TGTGCCAGCAGTGAGGCCATAGCGGGGCTCCAAGAGACCCAGTACTTC. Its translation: CASSEAIAGLQETQYF.

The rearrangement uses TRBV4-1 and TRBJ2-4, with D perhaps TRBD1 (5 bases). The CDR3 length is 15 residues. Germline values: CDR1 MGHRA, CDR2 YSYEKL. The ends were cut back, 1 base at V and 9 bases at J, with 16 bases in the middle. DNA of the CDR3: TGCGCCAGCAGCCAAGGAGACCTGACAGATACCATTCAGTACTTC. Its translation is CASSQGDLTDTIQYF.

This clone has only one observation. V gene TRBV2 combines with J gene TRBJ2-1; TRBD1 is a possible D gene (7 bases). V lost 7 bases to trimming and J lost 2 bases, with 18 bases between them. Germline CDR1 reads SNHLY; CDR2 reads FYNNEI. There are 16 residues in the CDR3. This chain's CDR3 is CASKRGGAGTYNEQFF. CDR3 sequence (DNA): TGTGCCAGCAAAAGAGGGGGCGCGGGGACCTACAATGAGCAGTTCTTC.

This CDR3 is CASSGGVFSGSSSYEQYF. The CDR3 DNA is TGTGCCAGCAGCGGAGGAGTCTTTTCGGGGAGTTCTTCCTACGAGCAGTACTTC. V is TRBV13 and J is TRBJ2-7; a weak D match, TRBD2 (5 bases). In germline, CDR1 is PRHDT, CDR2 FYEKMQ (reference sequence). V gave up 5 bases and J gave up 1 base, with 24 bases separating them. This CDR3 is built from 18 residues.

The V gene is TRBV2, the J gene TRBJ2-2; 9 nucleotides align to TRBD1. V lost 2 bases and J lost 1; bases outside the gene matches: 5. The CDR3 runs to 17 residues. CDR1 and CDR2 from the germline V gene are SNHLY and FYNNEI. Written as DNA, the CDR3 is TGTGCCAGCAGTGAACCCAAGGGACAGGGGAACACCGGGGAGCTGTTTTTT. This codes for CASSEPKGQGNTGELFF.

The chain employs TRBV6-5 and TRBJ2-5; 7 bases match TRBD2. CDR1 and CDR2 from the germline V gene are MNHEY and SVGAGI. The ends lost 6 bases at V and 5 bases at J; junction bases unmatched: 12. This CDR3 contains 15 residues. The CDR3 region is CASSPRGVGWETQYF. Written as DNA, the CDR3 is TGTGCCAGCAGCCCCCGGGGGGTGGGGTGGGAGACCCAGTACTTC.

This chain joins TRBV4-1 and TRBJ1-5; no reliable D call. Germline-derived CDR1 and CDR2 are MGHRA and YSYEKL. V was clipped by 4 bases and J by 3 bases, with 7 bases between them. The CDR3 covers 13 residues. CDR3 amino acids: CASSPEDNQPQHF. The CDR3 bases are TGCGCCAGCAGCCCGGAGGACAATCAGCCCCAGCATTTT.

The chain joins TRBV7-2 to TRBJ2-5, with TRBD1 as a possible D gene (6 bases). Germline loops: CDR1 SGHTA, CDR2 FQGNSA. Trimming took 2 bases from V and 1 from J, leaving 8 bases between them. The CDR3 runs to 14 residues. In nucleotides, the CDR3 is TGTGCCAGCAGCTTAACAGGGTTCCAAGAGACCCAGTACTTC. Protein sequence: CASSLTGFQETQYF.

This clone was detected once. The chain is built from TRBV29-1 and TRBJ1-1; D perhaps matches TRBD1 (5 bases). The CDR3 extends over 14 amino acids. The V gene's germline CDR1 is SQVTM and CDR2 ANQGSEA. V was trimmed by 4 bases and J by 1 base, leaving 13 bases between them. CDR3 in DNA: TGCAGCGTTGGAAACAGCAGGGCGAACACTGAAGCTTTCTTT. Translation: CSVGNSRANTEAFF.

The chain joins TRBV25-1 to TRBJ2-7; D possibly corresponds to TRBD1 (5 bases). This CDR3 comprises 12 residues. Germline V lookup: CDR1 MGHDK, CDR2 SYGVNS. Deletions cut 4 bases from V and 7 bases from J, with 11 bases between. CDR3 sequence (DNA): TGTGCCAGCAGTGTAGGGGTTAGGGAGCAGTACTTC. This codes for CASSVGVREQYF.

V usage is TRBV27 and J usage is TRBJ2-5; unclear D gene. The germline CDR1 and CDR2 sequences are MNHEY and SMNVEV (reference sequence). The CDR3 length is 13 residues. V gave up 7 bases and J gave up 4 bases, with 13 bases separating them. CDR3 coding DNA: TGTGCCAGCACCCGCCTAGGTGGAGAGACCCAGTACTTC. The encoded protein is CASTRLGGETQYF.

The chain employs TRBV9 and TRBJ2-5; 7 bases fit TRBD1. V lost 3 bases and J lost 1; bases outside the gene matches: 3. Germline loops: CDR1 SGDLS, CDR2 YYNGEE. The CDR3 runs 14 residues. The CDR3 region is CASSATGIQETQYF. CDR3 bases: TGTGCCAGCAGCGCGACAGGGATCCAAGAGACCCAGTACTTC.

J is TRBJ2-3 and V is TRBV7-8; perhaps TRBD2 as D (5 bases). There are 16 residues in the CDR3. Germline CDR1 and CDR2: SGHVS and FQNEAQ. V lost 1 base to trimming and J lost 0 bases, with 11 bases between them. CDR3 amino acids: CASSLGPAASTDTQYF. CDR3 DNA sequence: TGTGCCAGCAGCTTAGGTCCAGCGGCCAGCACAGATACGCAGTATTTT. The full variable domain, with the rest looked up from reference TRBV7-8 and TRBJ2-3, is GAGVSQSPRYKVAKRGQDVALRCDPISGHVSLFWYQQALGQGPEFLTYFQNEAQLDKSGLPSDRFFAERPEGSVSTLKIQRTQQEDSAVYLCASSLGPAASTDTQYFGPGTRLTVL.

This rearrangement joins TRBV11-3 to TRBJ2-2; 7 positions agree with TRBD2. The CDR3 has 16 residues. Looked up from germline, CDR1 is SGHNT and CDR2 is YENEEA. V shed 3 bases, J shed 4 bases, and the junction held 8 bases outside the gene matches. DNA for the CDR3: TGTGCCAGCAGCTTGATCCTACTAGCGATCACCGGGGAGCTGTTTTTT. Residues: CASSLILLAITGELFF.

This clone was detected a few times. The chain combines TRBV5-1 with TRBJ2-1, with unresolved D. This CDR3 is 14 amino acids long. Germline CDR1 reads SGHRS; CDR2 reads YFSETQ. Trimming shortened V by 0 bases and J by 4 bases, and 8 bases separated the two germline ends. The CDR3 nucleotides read TGCGCCAGCAGCTTGGGAGACATTTACAATGAGCAGTTCTTC. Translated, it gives CASSLGDIYNEQFF.

CDR3 amino acids: CASSATSGGPNTDTQYF. DNA of the CDR3: TGTGCCAGTAGTGCGACTAGCGGGGGGCCTAATACAGATACGCAGTATTTT. The chain couples TRBV19 to TRBJ2-3; 13 bases fit TRBD2. The germline V gene encodes CDR1 LNHDA and CDR2 SQIVND (reference sequence). This CDR3 spans 17 amino acids. Unmatched junction bases numbered 8, after V lost 5 bases and J lost 3 bases.

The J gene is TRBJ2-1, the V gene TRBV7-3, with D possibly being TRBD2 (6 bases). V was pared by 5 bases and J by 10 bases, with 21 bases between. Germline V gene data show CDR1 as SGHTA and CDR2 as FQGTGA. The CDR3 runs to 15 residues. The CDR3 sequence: CASSRRDHGGEEQFF. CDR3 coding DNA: TGTGCCAGCAGCCGTCGGGACCACGGGGGTGAAGAGCAGTTCTTC.